This T cell receptor (beta chain) was documented in a study of cytomegalovirus exposure and HLA in healthy donors. Points from the study as a whole: The productive fraction for most TCR beta V segments was about 87% or about 30% in an earlier analysis. TRBV6-2, TRBV6-3 and some other V segments were excluded as indistinguishable.

As to this clone: Antigen: not known.

CDR1 and CDR2 (germline): MNHNS, SASEGT. This CDR3 has 15 residues. V was pared by 6 bases and J by 1 base, with 5 bases of the junction left unmatched. PCR was performed using 60 Vbeta and 13 Jbeta primers. Using immunoSEQ multiplex PCR, the repertoire was profiled, and TCRdb retains in-frame clones only, with some absent. Here the sample spans 150,000 to 200,000 clones, around 79% being singletons. The sample comprised PBMCs. This clonotype was sampled from a woman aged 50 to 60 in good health and CMV-seronegative. V gene TRBV6-1 combines with J gene TRBJ2-5; 10 nucleotides line up with TRBD2. The CDR3 loop reads CASRYSGGVQETQYF. The CDR3 nucleotides read TGTGCCAGCAGATACAGCGGGGGGGTCCAAGAGACCCAGTACTTC.